Below, 26 T cell receptor beta chains from the same sample are listed, as sequenced in a study of blood T cells in healthy people across ages. Through a sample-barcoded 5' primer and a J-beta primer mix, a second PCR was run for about 7 to 12 cycles. TCRdb independently ran MiXCR on the 5' RACE reads; one entry per CDR3 protein. Here the sample spans about 1 million distinct CDR3 sequences, 45% being singletons. Sequencing input: blood. The receptors originated from a woman aged 60 to 75 in good health.

Ten or more counts support this clonotype. The gene calls are TRBV25-1 and TRBJ2-5, with 9 positions matching TRBD2. Germline lookup yields CDR1 MGHDK and CDR2 SYGVNS. The CDR3 spans 19 residues. V dropped 6 bases and J dropped 4; count of bases not matched to a gene: 21. The CDR3 bases are TGTGCCAGCAGAGTGATGGCGACTAGCGGAGGAGCCTCGAGAGAGACCCAGTACTTC. Amino acids: CASRVMATSGGASRETQYF.

This sequence joins TRBV7-9 and TRBJ2-5, with D unclear. Near its end, the DNA agrees better with TRBJ2-4, so the J call may be wrong. The germline CDR1 and CDR2 sequences are SEHNR and FQNEAQ (reference sequence). This CDR3 region has 13 residues. The CDR3 bases are TGTGCCAGCAGCCCTTTTATCAGGAACATTCAGTACTTC. This encodes CASSPFIRNIQYF.

The chain is built from TRBV7-3 and TRBJ2-5; D call uncertain. Germline V gene data show CDR1 as SGHTA and CDR2 as FQGTGA. The germline V and J ends were trimmed by 5 bases and 3 bases, with 10 bases remaining between them. The CDR3 is 13 residues long. CDR3 nucleotides: TGTGCCAGCAGCCGCTCTAGTGAAGAGACCCAGTACTTC. This codes for CASSRSSEETQYF.

With regard to this clonotype: One junction end disagrees with the germline gene, perhaps due to a read error. V and J are TRBV28 and TRBJ2-1, with a possible D match to TRBD1 (5 bases). The CDR3 covers 13 residues. The V gene's germline CDR1 is MDHEN and CDR2 SYDVKM. The CDR3 is CTSTGRAYNEQFF. For the CDR3, the DNA is TGTACCAGCACAGGCAGGGCCTACAATGAGCAGTTCTTC.

This clonotype was found a few times. This sequence joins TRBV7-2 and TRBJ2-3; no clear D gene. Germline V lookup: CDR1 SGHTA, CDR2 FQGNSA. V lost 1 base, J lost 11 bases, and 10 bases lay in between. The length of the CDR3 is 12 residues. The CDR3 sequence: CASSLVREMQYF. The DNA of the CDR3 is TGTGCCAGCAGCTTAGTCCGCGAGATGCAGTATTTT.

This clonotype was observed a few times. This chain links TRBV6-5 with TRBJ2-1; 13 bases are shared with TRBD2. Germline-derived CDR1 and CDR2 are MNHEY and SVGAGI. There are 18 residues in the CDR3. The V and J ends lost 4 bases and 3 bases, in that order; junction bases with no gene match: 9. The CDR3 loop reads CASSSSPGTSGDYNEQFF. The CDR3 DNA reads as TGTGCCAGCAGTTCATCACCGGGGACTAGCGGGGACTACAATGAGCAGTTCTTC.

The V and J genes are TRBV12-3 or TRBV12-4 and TRBJ2-3, with no clear D. This CDR3 has 13 residues. Between the trimmed V and J ends, which lost 6 bases and 6 bases, there was a span of 13 bases. CDR3 nucleotide sequence: TGTGCCAGCAGCCCCGTGGTGAGGGATACGCAGTATTTT. Encoded protein: CASSPVVRDTQYF.

This clonotype was counted a few times. This sequence joins TRBV28 and TRBJ2-5; 7 nucleotides agree with TRBD2. This CDR3 comprises 14 residues. Germline V gene sequence: CDR1 MDHEN, CDR2 SYDVKM. The junction had 12 bases not matched to a gene; V was cut back by 7 bases and J by 7 bases. The CDR3 bases are TGTGCCAGCATGGGGATAGCGGGTATAGGGACCCAGTACTTC. This sequence encodes CASMGIAGIGTQYF.

This clonotype showed up just a few times. The J gene is TRBJ2-1, the V gene TRBV15; D not certain. Germline CDR1 reads LNHNV; CDR2 reads YYDKDF (reference sequence). CDR3 length equals 15 residues. The V end lost 0 bases, the J end lost 0 bases, and 6 bases lay between the germline ends. Written as DNA, the CDR3 is TGTGCCACCAGCAGAGACCCGGGCTCCTACAATGAGCAGTTCTTC. Its translation is CATSRDPGSYNEQFF.

This clonotype was observed a few times. This chain connects TRBV27 to TRBJ2-3, with 11 nucleotides matching TRBD2. V trimming: 9 bases; J trimming: 3 bases; junction bases outside the gene matches: 8. The length of the CDR3 is 15 residues. Per the germline V gene, CDR1 is MNHEY and CDR2 is SMNVEV (reference sequence). The CDR3 loop reads CASSRRTSGTDTQYF. The DNA of the CDR3 is TGTGCCAGTTCTCGGAGGACTAGCGGGACAGATACGCAGTATTTT.

The table lists this clonotype with many counts. This rearrangement joins TRBV29-1 to TRBJ2-7, with D hard to call. Between the trimmed V and J ends, which lost 5 bases and 1 base, there was a span of 3 bases. Germline lookup yields CDR1 SQVTM and CDR2 ANQGSEA. The CDR3 covers 10 residues. CDR3 nucleotide sequence: TGCAGCGTTACTTCCTACGAGCAGTACTTC. Translating gives CSVTSYEQYF.

This clonotype has only a few counts. The rearrangement links TRBV6-1 to TRBJ2-6, with D unclear. Germline lookup yields CDR1 MNHNS and CDR2 SASEGT. This CDR3 comprises 15 residues. Deletions cut 5 bases from V and 1 base from J, with 9 bases between. The CDR3 coding sequence is TGTGCCAGCAGTCTTGACCAATCTGGGGCCAACGTCCTGACTTTC. It specifies CASSLDQSGANVLTF.

The V gene is TRBV12-3 or TRBV12-4, the J gene TRBJ2-3, with TRBD2 matching 8 bases. The length of the CDR3 is 13 residues. With V trimmed by 10 bases and J by 5 bases, 8 bases remained unmatched. CDR3 in DNA: TGTGCCACTGGGGGACTAGGAAGAGATACGCAGTATTTT. Its translation is CATGGLGRDTQYF.

V usage is TRBV20-1 and J usage is TRBJ2-7; possible D gene TRBD1, 6 bases. The J call may be mistaken, given a closer DNA end match to TRBJ2-5. The CDR3 is 14 residues long. Germline values: CDR1 DFQATT, CDR2 SNEGSKA (reference sequence). The CDR3 nucleotides are TGCAGTGTTTATCCCCTGTCAGGACAGGAGACCCAGTACTTC. It is translated as CSVYPLSGQETQYF.

This clonotype has only a few counts. V is TRBV29-1 and J is TRBJ2-5; 11 positions match TRBD2. The CDR3 runs to 18 residues. Germline trimming cut 4 bases from V and 5 bases from J; bases unmatched to any gene: 18. Germline CDR1 reads SQVTM; CDR2 reads ANQGSEA. For the CDR3, the DNA is TGCAGCGTTGGGGGCCCTGCGAATAGCGGGAGGGCCCTGGAGACCCAGTACTTC. Residues: CSVGGPANSGRALETQYF.

Here the CDR3 DNA reads TGTGCCAGCAGTGAAGTCCCTGAAAAACTGTTTTTT. It codes for CASSEVPEKLFF. The chain uses TRBV2 and TRBJ1-4, with D uncertain. The CDR3 has 12 amino acids. Germline CDR1 reads SNHLY; CDR2 reads FYNNEI. Trimming took 1 base from V and 7 from J, leaving 4 bases between them.

V is TRBV6-1 and J is TRBJ2-1; tentatively, D is TRBD2 (5 bases). V lost 2 bases to trimming and J lost 8 bases, with 10 bases between them. The CDR3 has 13 residues. The germline gives CDR1 MNHNS, CDR2 SASEGT. The DNA for the CDR3 is TGTGCCAGCAGTGAACCCGGGGTATATGAGCAGTTCTTC. The encoded protein is CASSEPGVYEQFF.

This clonotype was seen a handful of times. The chain employs TRBV7-8 and TRBJ2-7; perhaps TRBD1 as D (6 bases). Germline CDR1 and CDR2: SGHVS and FQNEAQ. This CDR3 comprises 14 residues. Trimming removed 5 bases from V and 3 bases from J, with 14 bases in between. Here the CDR3 DNA reads TGTGCCAGCAGCACACAGGGATCCAACTACGAGCAGTACTTC. Its translation is CASSTQGSNYEQYF.

This chain's CDR3 is CASSEGGVANEQFF. The CDR3 DNA sequence: TGTGCCAGCAGTGAAGGAGGGGTGGCCAATGAGCAGTTCTTC. V gene TRBV6-1 combines with J gene TRBJ2-1, with D perhaps assigned TRBD1 or TRBD2 (5 bases each). Germline values: CDR1 MNHNS, CDR2 SASEGT. The CDR3 contains 14 residues. V was clipped by 1 base and J by 6 bases, with 10 bases between them.

This clonotype turned up a few times. V gene TRBV7-9 combines with J gene TRBJ1-5; 10 bases agree with TRBD1. Trimming took 5 bases from V and 9 from J; bases not matched to a gene: 7. The CDR3 is made up of 14 amino acids. Germline V gene lookup returns CDR1 SEHNR and CDR2 FQNEAQ (reference sequence). The CDR3: CASSPGTGDGPQHF. CDR3 nucleotides: TGTGCCAGCAGCCCCGGGACAGGGGATGGGCCCCAGCATTTT.

The J gene is TRBJ1-1, the V gene TRBV6-2 or TRBV6-3; no firm D call. V dropped 2 bases and J dropped 4 bases, with 2 bases sitting between them. There are 11 residues in the CDR3. Germline CDR1 and CDR2: MNHEY and SVGEGT. The CDR3 is CASSYSTEAFF. CDR3 DNA sequence: TGTGCCAGCAGTTACAGCACTGAAGCTTTCTTT.

V and J are TRBV7-3 and TRBJ2-1; D unresolved. The CDR3 length is 15 residues. The V and J ends lost 5 bases and 4 bases respectively, with 15 bases between them. In germline, CDR1 is SGHTA, CDR2 FQGTGA. CDR3 nucleotide sequence: TGTGCCAGCAGCGCGGATGGGCAGCTGTACAATGAGCAGTTCTTC. Amino acids: CASSADGQLYNEQFF.

A few counts support this clonotype. The chain carries TRBV6-5 and TRBJ2-3; possibly TRBD1 for D (5 bases). Trimming removed 1 base at V and 4 bases at J, with 18 bases between. Per germline, CDR1 MNHEY and CDR2 SVGAGI. There are 17 residues in the CDR3. CDR3 bases: TGTGCCAGCAGTTACTTAGAGGAGCAGGGTTTGGCAGATACGCAGTATTTT. Its protein product is CASSYLEEQGLADTQYF.

The rearrangement links TRBV9 to TRBJ2-4, with D maybe TRBD1 (6 bases). This CDR3 region has 17 residues. Per the germline V gene, CDR1 is SGDLS and CDR2 is YYNGEE. The V and J ends lost 1 base and 0 bases respectively, with 14 bases between them. The CDR3 loop is CASSVRGRGIAKNIQYF. The CDR3 DNA is TGTGCCAGCAGCGTAAGGGGCAGGGGAATAGCCAAAAACATTCAGTACTTC.

This clonotype showed up just a few times. This chain connects TRBV5-1 to TRBJ2-7; D uncertain. Germline values: CDR1 SGHRS, CDR2 YFSETQ. This CDR3 contains 15 residues. Trimming removed 1 base at V and 0 bases at J, with 11 bases between. This CDR3 reads CASSLLATSSYEQYF. DNA for the CDR3: TGCGCCAGCAGCTTGCTTGCTACCTCCTCCTACGAGCAGTACTTC.

This chain connects TRBV7-9 to TRBJ2-3; 8 bases match TRBD2. From germline, CDR1 is SEHNR and CDR2 FQNEAQ (reference sequence). Trimming took 5 bases from V and 5 from J; bases not matched to a gene: 9. CDR3 length: 15 residues. The CDR3 DNA reads TGTGCCAGCAGCCAAGCGGGAGTTGGGGGAGATACGCAGTATTTT. It is translated as CASSQAGVGGDTQYF.